These 29 T cell receptor beta chains were all obtained from the same sample, sequenced in a study of blood T cell repertoires in COVID-19 (TCRdb year 2020). Library construction relied on the immunoSEQ multiplex PCR assay. This immuneACCESS table, as held by TCRdb, lists in-frame sequences with V and J called but not all clones. Of the missing ones, under half trace to an unresolved V gene in checked studies; the others have no known cause. Within this sample are tens of thousands of clones, with about nine tenths of them counted one time only. Around 29% of the sample comes from the top ten. The sequenced sample consisted of peripheral blood. These receptors were taken from a woman older than 75 with active or convalescent COVID-19.

The CDR3: CASSLSRGRGYSYEQYF. In DNA, the CDR3 is TGTGCCAGCAGCTTGAGCCGGGGCAGGGGGTACTCCTACGAGCAGTACTTC. V gene TRBV7-8 combines with J gene TRBJ2-7, with 7 positions matching TRBD1. The CDR3 totals 17 residues. The V gene end was trimmed by 3 bases and the J gene end by 0 bases; junction bases not matched to a gene: 11. Germline-derived CDR1 and CDR2 are SGHVS and FQNEAQ.

This chain links TRBV6-2 or TRBV6-3 with TRBJ2-7, with 8 bases aligning to TRBD1. V was pared by 4 bases and J by 6 bases, with 11 bases of the junction left unmatched. The germline CDR1 and CDR2 sequences are MNHEY and SVGEGT. The length of the CDR3 is 15 residues. The CDR3 bases are TGTGCCAGCAGTTTTCCCTGGACAGGGCTCATCGAGCAGTACTTC. It specifies CASSFPWTGLIEQYF.

CDR3 DNA sequence: TGTGCCATCCCCACTAACTATGGCTACACCTTC. This encodes CAIPTNYGYTF. This chain connects TRBV10-3 to TRBJ1-2; D is unclear. V was pared by 8 bases and J by 0 bases, with 4 bases between. The CDR3 sequence is 11 residues long. From germline, CDR1 is ENHRY and CDR2 SYGVKD.

In DNA form, the CDR3 reads TGTGCCAGCAGCCCCCCCGGGACAGACTACAATGAGCAGTTCTTC. Protein product: CASSPPGTDYNEQFF. The chain carries TRBV7-3 and TRBJ2-1; 7 nucleotides align to TRBD1. Trimming at V came to 5 bases and at J to 3 bases, leaving 7 bases not matched to a gene. The length of the CDR3 is 15 residues. Per germline, CDR1 SGHTA and CDR2 FQGTGA.

V is TRBV7-8 and J is TRBJ2-1, with TRBD2 identical over 9 bases. Germline CDR1 reads SGHVS; CDR2 reads FQNEAQ. The CDR3 loop spans 12 amino acids. The trim removed 5 bases at V and 14 bases at J, leaving 7 bases unmatched. The DNA of the CDR3 is TGTGCCAGCAGCAATAGGACTAGCGAGGAGTTCTTC. It encodes CASSNRTSEEFF.

V gene TRBV2 combines with J gene TRBJ1-2; 8 bases align to TRBD1. Germline V gene lookup returns CDR1 SNHLY and CDR2 FYNNEI. This CDR3 has 14 amino acids. V was clipped by 6 bases and J by 3 bases; unmatched bases: 6. The DNA of the CDR3 is TGTGCCAGCAGCACAACAGGGGGTCACTATGGCTACACCTTC. This gives the protein CASSTTGGHYGYTF. Complete variable domain (other parts from reference TRBV2 and TRBJ1-2): EPEVTQTPSHQVTQMGQEVILRCVPISNHLYFYWYRQILGQKVEFLVSFYNNEISEKSEIFDDQFSVERPDGSNFTLKIRSTKLEDSAMYFCASSTTGGHYGYTFGSGTRLTVV.

The genes are TRBV19 and TRBJ1-1, with 7 positions matching TRBD1. J gave up 4 bases and V 10 bases, and 6 bases lay outside the gene matches. The CDR3 extends over 12 amino acids. Germline assignment: CDR1 LNHDA and CDR2 SQIVND (reference sequence). CDR3 sequence: CATRQGVTEAFF. CDR3 nucleotide sequence: TGTGCCACCAGACAGGGTGTCACTGAAGCTTTCTTT.

V gene TRBV7-3 combines with J gene TRBJ2-5; 7 bases agree with TRBD2. V trimming: 2 bases; J trimming: 5 bases; junction bases outside the gene matches: 5. CDR3 length: 14 amino acids. Per germline, CDR1 SGHTA and CDR2 FQGTGA. CDR3 in DNA: TGTGCCAGCAGCTTAGCGGGGGAGGTGGAGACCCAGTACTTC. This translates into CASSLAGEVETQYF.

The rearrangement uses TRBV6-2 or TRBV6-3 and TRBJ1-2, with 8 nucleotides matching TRBD1. The CDR3 is made up of 16 amino acids. J gave up 1 base and V 5 bases, and 9 bases lay outside the gene matches. Germline V gene data show CDR1 as MNHEY and CDR2 as SVGEGT. CDR3 amino acids: CASSTRGLHFNYGYTF. DNA of the CDR3: TGTGCCAGCAGTACCAGGGGGCTCCACTTTAACTATGGCTACACCTTC.

The chain has TRBV5-6 and TRBJ1-1, with 9 bases fitting TRBD1. Germline loops: CDR1 SGHDT, CDR2 YYEEEE. The CDR3 sequence is 13 residues long. V lost 2 bases to trimming and J lost 8 bases; unmatched junction nucleotides: 4. The CDR3 loop is CASSFGQGLEAFF. The CDR3 DNA sequence: TGTGCCAGCAGCTTCGGACAGGGGTTAGAAGCTTTCTTT.

The chain is built from TRBV30 and TRBJ1-4; maybe TRBD1 (5 bases). V was pared by 5 bases and J by 7 bases, with 14 bases between. Germline lookup yields CDR1 GTSNPN and CDR2 SVGIG (reference sequence). CDR3 length: 13 amino acids. The CDR3 DNA is TGTGCCTGGGGAGCTGCGGGGGTTGAAAAACTGTTTTTT. The encoded protein is CAWGAAGVEKLFF. The full variable domain, with the rest looked up from reference TRBV30 and TRBJ1-4, is SQTIHQWPATLVQPVGSPLSLECTVEGTSNPNLYWYRQAAGRGLQLLFYSVGIGQISSEVPQNLSASRPQDRQFILSSKKLLLSDSGFYLCAWGAAGVEKLFFGSGTQLSVL.

The rearrangement links TRBV6-6 to TRBJ1-3, with D hard to call. The germline V gene encodes CDR1 MNHNY and CDR2 SVGAGI (reference sequence). Trimming shortened V by 6 bases and J by 2 bases, and 14 bases separated the two germline ends. The CDR3 covers 15 residues. The CDR3 DNA is TGTGCCAGCAGCTCCCGGGATATCACTGGAAACACCATATATTTT. Amino acids: CASSSRDITGNTIYF.

The chain links TRBV6-5 to TRBJ1-5; D call uncertain. Germline CDR1 MNHEY, CDR2 SVGAGI. CDR3 length: 12 amino acids. Trimming removed 7 bases at V and 3 bases at J, with 7 bases between. CDR3 bases: TGTGCCAGCAAAACAGCCAATCAGCCCCAGCATTTT. Amino acid sequence: CASKTANQPQHF.

This sequence joins TRBV9 and TRBJ2-5; 9 positions agree with TRBD1. Trimming cost V 2 bases and J 4 bases; bases outside gene matches: 6. The germline V gene encodes CDR1 SGDLS and CDR2 YYNGEE. This CDR3 is 15 amino acids long. CDR3 nucleotide sequence: TGTGCCAGCAGCGTTACAGGGGGCGGCGGAGAGACCCAGTACTTC. Translating it yields CASSVTGGGGETQYF.

This chain joins TRBV7-2 and TRBJ1-5, with 10 bases aligning to TRBD1. Germline values: CDR1 SGHTA, CDR2 FQGNSA. The CDR3 is 15 amino acids. The V gene end was trimmed by 5 bases and the J gene end by 7 bases; junction bases not matched to a gene: 8. This CDR3 is CASSMTGGAGQPQHF. As DNA, the CDR3 is TGTGCCAGCAGCATGACAGGGGGCGCCGGGCAGCCCCAGCATTTT. Complete variable domain (other parts from reference TRBV7-2 and TRBJ1-5): GAGVSQSPSNKVTEKGKDVELRCDPISGHTALYWYRQSLGQGLEFLIYFQGNSAPDKSGLPSDRFSAERTGGSVSTLTIQRTQQEDSAVYLCASSMTGGAGQPQHFGDGTRLSIL.

This clone was counted a single time. This rearrangement joins TRBV7-9 to TRBJ1-2; D gene unclear. Trimming stripped 0 bases from V and 1 base from J, with 9 bases between. The CDR3 is made up of 15 amino acids. Germline V CDR1 and CDR2: SEHNR, FQNEAQ (reference sequence). The CDR3 bases are TGTGCCAGCAGCTTAGCCCGCGCCATTAACTATGGCTACACCTTC. Its translation is CASSLARAINYGYTF.

The chain carries TRBV9 and TRBJ2-7; 7 bases are a match to TRBD2. Losses at the gene ends were 0 bases for V and 1 base for J; bases not matched to a gene: 4. This CDR3 has 15 residues. In germline, CDR1 is SGDLS, CDR2 YYNGEE. The CDR3 protein is CASSVGYGGSYEQYF. Here the CDR3 DNA reads TGTGCCAGCAGCGTAGGATACGGGGGGTCCTACGAGCAGTACTTC.

V is TRBV10-2 and J is TRBJ1-2, with 7 bases lining up with TRBD1. Germline V gene lookup returns CDR1 WSHSY and CDR2 SAAADI. Losses at the gene ends were 6 bases for V and 3 bases for J; bases not matched to a gene: 7. This CDR3 is built from 14 residues. CDR3 in amino acids: CASRDRARDYGYTF. The CDR3 nucleotides read TGCGCCAGCAGAGACAGGGCGAGAGACTATGGCTACACCTTC.

The chain carries TRBV4-3 and TRBJ2-2, with 14 nucleotides matching TRBD2. Per germline, CDR1 LGHNA and CDR2 YSLEER. The CDR3 runs to 20 residues. Germline trimming cut 4 bases from V and 5 bases from J; bases unmatched to any gene: 15. DNA of the CDR3: TGCGCCAGCAGCCTGAGAGACCCGGGACTAGCGGGGGCCCGGACCGGGGAGCTGTTTTTT. Translating gives CASSLRDPGLAGARTGELFF.

V is TRBV6-2 or TRBV6-3 and J is TRBJ2-2, with 8 bases fitting TRBD2. Germline V gene sequence: CDR1 MNHEY, CDR2 SVGEGT. The J segment lost 6 bases and the V segment lost 4 bases, leaving 4 bases of the junction unmatched. CDR3 length: 14 residues. CDR3 nucleotides: TGTGCCAGCAGTTCGGGGGGGTTTGCCGGGGAGCTGTTTTTT. Its protein product is CASSSGGFAGELFF.

The genes are TRBV19 and TRBJ1-1; TRBD1 aligns across 7 bases. The length of the CDR3 is 13 residues. CDR1 is LNHDA, CDR2 SQIVND, per germline (reference sequence). V gave up 5 bases and J gave up 5 bases; unmatched junction bases: 5. The CDR3 DNA sequence: TGTGCCAGTAGTCAACAGGGGAGAACTGAAGCTTTCTTT. It translates to CASSQQGRTEAFF.

The chain combines TRBV30 with TRBJ1-6; TRBD1 aligns across 12 bases. This CDR3 is 17 amino acids long. CDR1 GTSNPN and CDR2 SVGIG come from the germline V gene (reference sequence). The V and J ends lost 5 bases and 7 bases, in that order; junction bases with no gene match: 12. The CDR3 loop reads CAWDPGTGGFLNSPLHF. CDR3 coding DNA: TGTGCCTGGGATCCCGGGACAGGGGGCTTCTTGAATTCACCCCTCCACTTT. The entire variable domain, with the rest obtained from reference TRBV30 and TRBJ1-6, is as follows: SQTIHQWPATLVQPVGSPLSLECTVEGTSNPNLYWYRQAAGRGLQLLFYSVGIGQISSEVPQNLSASRPQDRQFILSSKKLLLSDSGFYLCAWDPGTGGFLNSPLHFGNGTRLTVT.

The chain combines TRBV6-1 with TRBJ2-3; the match to TRBD2 covers 11 bases. Germline CDR1 is MNHNS and CDR2 is SASEGT. This CDR3 has 13 residues. With 7 bases clipped from V and 4 bases from J, the junction kept 1 base outside the gene matches. The CDR3 DNA follows: TGTGCCAGCATACTAGCGGGGGCAGATACGCAGTATTTT. It specifies CASILAGADTQYF.

This clone has just one count. The genes are TRBV28 and TRBJ2-3; 9 positions match TRBD2. J was trimmed by 0 bases and V by 2 bases; bases with no gene match: 12. The CDR3 has 19 residues. Germline CDR1 and CDR2: MDHEN and SYDVKM. CDR3 nucleotide sequence: TGTGCCAGCAGTTTAGTGGTTAGCGGGGGCAGAGTTAGCACAGATACGCAGTATTTT. This gives the protein CASSLVVSGGRVSTDTQYF.

The genes are TRBV10-3 and TRBJ2-3; 11 bases are a match to TRBD2. CDR1 ENHRY and CDR2 SYGVKD come from the germline V gene. J lost 1 base, V lost 3 bases, and 3 bases had no gene match. The CDR3 is made up of 16 amino acids. CDR3 DNA: TGTGCCATCAGTGATAATAGCGGGGGGGGCACAGATACGCAGTATTTT. Its protein is CAISDNSGGGTDTQYF.

The chain links TRBV4-2 to TRBJ1-1; a possible D gene is TRBD1 (5 bases). V lost 0 bases, J lost 4 bases, and 12 bases lay in between. From germline, CDR1 is LGHNA and CDR2 YNFKEQ. The CDR3 covers 15 residues. CDR3 coding DNA: TGTGCCAGCAGCCAAGATGGGGGGATCGGCACTGAAGCTTTCTTT. As protein: CASSQDGGIGTEAFF.

The chain carries TRBV18 and TRBJ1-3; TRBD1 agrees at 7 bases. This CDR3 is 17 amino acids long. V trimming: 4 bases; J trimming: 0 bases; junction bases outside the gene matches: 9. The germline CDR1 and CDR2 sequences are KGHSH and LQKENI. For the CDR3, the DNA is TGTGCCAGCTCACGGGACAGCTATTCGAGCTCTGGAAACACCATATATTTT. Its protein product is CASSRDSYSSSGNTIYF.

The chain is built from TRBV4-3 and TRBJ2-3, with 8 bases that match TRBD2. Germline V lookup: CDR1 LGHNA, CDR2 YSLEER. Trimming removed 0 bases from V and 4 bases from J; junction bases left unmatched: 6. The CDR3 contains 16 residues. The CDR3 DNA reads TGCGCCAGCAGCCAAGATTCAAGCGGGGGTTCAGATACGCAGTATTTT. This sequence encodes CASSQDSSGGSDTQYF.

The CDR3, as DNA: TGTGCCAGCAGCTTCGCCGGGACTAGCGGGGGGGCAGCAGATACGCAGTATTTT. This codes for CASSFAGTSGGAADTQYF. The chain joins TRBV7-2 to TRBJ2-3, with TRBD2 matching 16 bases. From germline, CDR1 is SGHTA and CDR2 FQGNSA. This CDR3 region has 18 residues. Unmatched junction bases numbered 7, after V lost 3 bases and J lost 4 bases.